This note documents a single T cell receptor beta chain sequence. Antigen: not known. TCR beta libraries were built with iRepertoire HTBI primers and Arm-PCR of CDR3 regions. TCRdb re-derived calls from the multiplex PCR reads in MiXCR, one entry per CDR3 protein. Of 600,000 to 800,000 distinct CDR3 sequences listed, 25% to 30% are singletons. The data stem from a study of regulatory T cells in long-lasting Graves disease. Study-level information: The definition of persistent Graves' disease was over 5 years of antithyroid drugs with positive TSH receptor antibodies.

Indicated time point: persistent/refractory GD, antithyroid drugs over 5 years with positive TRAb. After RNA was extracted from PBMCs, the TCR library was made from it. V lost 3 bases to trimming and J lost 0 bases; unmatched junction nucleotides: 14. The CDR3 is 18 amino acids. Germline CDR1 reads DFQATT; CDR2 reads SNEGSKA (reference sequence). General observations from the study: Clonotypes that were public and shared totalled roughly 3,000 in persistent patients versus approximately 970 in new patients.

The chain joins TRBV20-1 to TRBJ2-7; TRBD2 agrees at 10 bases. The material was peripheral blood mononuclear cells (PBMCs), obtained when the disease was refractory, from a patient treated with antithyroid drugs. This TCR derives from a female donor with Graves disease. Here the CDR3 reads CSARPSGGSGRSSYEQYF. The CDR3 region has the DNA TGCAGTGCTAGGCCCTCCGGGGGTAGCGGGAGGAGCTCCTACGAGCAGTACTTC.